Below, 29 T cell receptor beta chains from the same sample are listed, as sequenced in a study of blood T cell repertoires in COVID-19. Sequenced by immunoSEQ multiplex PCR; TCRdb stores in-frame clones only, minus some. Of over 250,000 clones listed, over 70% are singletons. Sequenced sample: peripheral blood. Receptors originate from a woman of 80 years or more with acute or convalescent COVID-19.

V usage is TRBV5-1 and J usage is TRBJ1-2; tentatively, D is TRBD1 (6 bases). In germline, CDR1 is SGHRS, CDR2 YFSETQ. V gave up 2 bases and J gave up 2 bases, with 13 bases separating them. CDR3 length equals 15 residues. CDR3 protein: CASSFQGQVNYGYTF. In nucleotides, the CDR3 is TGCGCCAGCAGCTTTCAGGGGCAAGTCAACTATGGCTACACCTTC. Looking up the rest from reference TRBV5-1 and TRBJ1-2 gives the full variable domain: KAGVTQTPRYLIKTRGQQVTLSCSPISGHRSVSWYQQTPGQGLQFLFEYFSETQRNKGNFPGRFSGRQFSNSRSEMNVSTLELGDSALYLCASSFQGQVNYGYTFGSGTRLTVV.

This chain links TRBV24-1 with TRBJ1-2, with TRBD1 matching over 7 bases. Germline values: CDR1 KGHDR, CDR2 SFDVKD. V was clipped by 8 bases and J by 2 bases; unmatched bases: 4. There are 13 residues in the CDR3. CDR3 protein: CATTTGWNYGYTF. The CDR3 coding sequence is TGTGCCACCACGACAGGGTGGAACTATGGCTACACCTTC.

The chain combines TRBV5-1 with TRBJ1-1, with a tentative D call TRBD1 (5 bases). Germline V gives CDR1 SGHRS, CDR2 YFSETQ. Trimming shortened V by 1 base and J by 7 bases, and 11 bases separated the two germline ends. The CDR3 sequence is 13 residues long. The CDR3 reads CASSLRAGYEAFF. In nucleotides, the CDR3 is TGCGCCAGCAGCTTGAGGGCAGGGTATGAAGCTTTCTTT. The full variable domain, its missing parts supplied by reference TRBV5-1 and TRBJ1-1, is KAGVTQTPRYLIKTRGQQVTLSCSPISGHRSVSWYQQTPGQGLQFLFEYFSETQRNKGNFPGRFSGRQFSNSRSEMNVSTLELGDSALYLCASSLRAGYEAFFGQGTRLTVV.

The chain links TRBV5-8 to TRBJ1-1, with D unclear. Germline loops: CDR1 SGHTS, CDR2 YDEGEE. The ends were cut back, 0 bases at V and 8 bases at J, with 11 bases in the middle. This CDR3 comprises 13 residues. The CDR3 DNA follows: TGTGCCAGCAGCTTGGGACGGGTACTAGAAGCTTTCTTT. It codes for CASSLGRVLEAFF.

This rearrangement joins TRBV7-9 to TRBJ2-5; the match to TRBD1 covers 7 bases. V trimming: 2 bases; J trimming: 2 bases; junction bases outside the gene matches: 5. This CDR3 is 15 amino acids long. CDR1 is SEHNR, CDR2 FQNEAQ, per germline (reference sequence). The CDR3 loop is CASSLYGGQQETQYF. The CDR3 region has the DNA TGTGCCAGCAGCTTATATGGGGGACAGCAAGAGACCCAGTACTTC.

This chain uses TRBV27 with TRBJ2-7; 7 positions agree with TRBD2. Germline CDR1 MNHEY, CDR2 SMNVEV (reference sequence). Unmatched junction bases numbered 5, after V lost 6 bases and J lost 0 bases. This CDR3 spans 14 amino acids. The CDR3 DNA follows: TGTGCCAGCAGCAGACTAGCTCTCTCCTACGAGCAGTACTTC. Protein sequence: CASSRLALSYEQYF.

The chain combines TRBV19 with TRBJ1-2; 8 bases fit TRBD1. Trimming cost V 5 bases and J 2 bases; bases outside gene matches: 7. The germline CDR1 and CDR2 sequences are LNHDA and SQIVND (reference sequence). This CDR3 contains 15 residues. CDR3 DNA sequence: TGTGCCAGTAGTGCCACGACAGGGGCCAACTATGGCTACACCTTC. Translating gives CASSATTGANYGYTF.

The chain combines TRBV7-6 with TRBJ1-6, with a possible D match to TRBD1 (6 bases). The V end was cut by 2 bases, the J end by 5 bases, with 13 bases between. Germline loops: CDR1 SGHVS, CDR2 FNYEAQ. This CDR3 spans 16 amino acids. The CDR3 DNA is TGTGCCAGCAGCTTATTCGTTGGACAGAATAATTCACCCCTCCACTTT. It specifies CASSLFVGQNNSPLHF. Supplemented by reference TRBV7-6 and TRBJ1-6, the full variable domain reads GAGVSQSPRYKVTKRGQDVALRCDPISGHVSLYWYRQALGQGPEFLTYFNYEAQQDKSGLPNDRFSAERPEGSISTLTIQRTEQRDSAMYRCASSLFVGQNNSPLHFGNGTRLTVT.

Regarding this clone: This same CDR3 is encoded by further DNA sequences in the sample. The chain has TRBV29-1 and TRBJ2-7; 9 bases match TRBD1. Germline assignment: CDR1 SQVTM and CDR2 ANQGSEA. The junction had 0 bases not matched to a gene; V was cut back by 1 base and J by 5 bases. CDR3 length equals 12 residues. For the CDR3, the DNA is TGCAGCGTTGAAGGACAGGGGGACGAGCAGTACTTC. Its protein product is CSVEGQGDEQYF.

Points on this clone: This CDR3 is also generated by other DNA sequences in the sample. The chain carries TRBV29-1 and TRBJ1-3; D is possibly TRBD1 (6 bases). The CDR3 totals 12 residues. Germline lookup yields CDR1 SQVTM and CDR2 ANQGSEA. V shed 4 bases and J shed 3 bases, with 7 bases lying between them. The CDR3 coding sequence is TGCAGCGTTGTAGGGGGTGGAAACACCATATATTTT. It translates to CSVVGGGNTIYF.

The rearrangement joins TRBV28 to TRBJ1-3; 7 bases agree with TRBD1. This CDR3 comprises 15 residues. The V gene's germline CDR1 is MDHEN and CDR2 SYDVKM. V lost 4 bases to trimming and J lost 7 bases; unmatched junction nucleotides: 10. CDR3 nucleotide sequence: TGTGCCAGCAGTTCCAACAGGGGTTTGGGGAACACCATATATTTT. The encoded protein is CASSSNRGLGNTIYF.

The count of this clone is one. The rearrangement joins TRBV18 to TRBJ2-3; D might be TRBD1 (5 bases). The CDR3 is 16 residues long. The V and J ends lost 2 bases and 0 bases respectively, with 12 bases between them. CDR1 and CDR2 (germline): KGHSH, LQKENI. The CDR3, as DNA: TGTGCCAGCTCACCAGGCAGGGTTTTGAGCACAGATACGCAGTATTTT. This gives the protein CASSPGRVLSTDTQYF. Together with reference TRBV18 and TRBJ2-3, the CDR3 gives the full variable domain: NAGVMQNPRHLVRRRGQEARLRCSPMKGHSHVYWYRQLPEEGLKFMVYLQKENIIDESGMPKERFSAEFPKEGPSILRIQQVVRGDSAAYFCASSPGRVLSTDTQYFGPGTRLTVL.

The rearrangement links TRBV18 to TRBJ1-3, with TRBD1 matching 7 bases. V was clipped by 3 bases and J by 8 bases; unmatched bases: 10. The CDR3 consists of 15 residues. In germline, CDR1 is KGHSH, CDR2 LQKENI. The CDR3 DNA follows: TGTGCCAGCTCACCTTTGGACAGGCTGGCGGACACCATATATTTT. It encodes CASSPLDRLADTIYF.

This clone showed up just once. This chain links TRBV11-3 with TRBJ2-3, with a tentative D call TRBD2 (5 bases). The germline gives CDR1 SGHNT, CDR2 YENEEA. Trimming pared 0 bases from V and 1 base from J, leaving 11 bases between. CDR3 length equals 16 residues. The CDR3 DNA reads TGTGCCAGCAGCTTAGAAGGCTGGGGAGGCACAGATACGCAGTATTTT. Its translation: CASSLEGWGGTDTQYF.

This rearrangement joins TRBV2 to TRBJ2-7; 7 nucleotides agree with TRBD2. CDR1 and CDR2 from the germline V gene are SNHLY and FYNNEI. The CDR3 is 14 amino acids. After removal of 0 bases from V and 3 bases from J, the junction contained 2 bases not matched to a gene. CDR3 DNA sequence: TGTGCCAGCAGTGAAGCGGGGGGGTTCTACGAGCAGTACTTC. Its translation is CASSEAGGFYEQYF.

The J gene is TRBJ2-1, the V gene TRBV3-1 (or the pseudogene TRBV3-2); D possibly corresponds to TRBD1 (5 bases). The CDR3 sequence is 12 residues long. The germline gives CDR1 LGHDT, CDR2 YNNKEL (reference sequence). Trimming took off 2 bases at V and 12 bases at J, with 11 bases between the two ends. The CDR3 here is CASSQSSTGQFF. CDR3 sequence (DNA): TGTGCCAGCAGCCAATCGTCTACAGGGCAGTTCTTC.

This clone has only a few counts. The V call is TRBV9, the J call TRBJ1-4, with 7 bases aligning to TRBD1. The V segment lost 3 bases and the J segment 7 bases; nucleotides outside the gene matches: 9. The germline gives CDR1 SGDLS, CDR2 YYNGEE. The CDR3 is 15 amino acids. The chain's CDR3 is CASSDDRAGGEKLFF. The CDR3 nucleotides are TGTGCCAGCAGCGACGACAGGGCGGGTGGTGAAAAACTGTTTTTT.

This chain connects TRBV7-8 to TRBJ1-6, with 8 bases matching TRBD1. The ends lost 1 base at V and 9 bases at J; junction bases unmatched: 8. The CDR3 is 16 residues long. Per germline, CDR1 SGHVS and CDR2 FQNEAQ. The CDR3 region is CASSLGHRGVSSPLHF. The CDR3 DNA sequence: TGTGCCAGCAGCTTAGGGCACAGGGGGGTTAGTTCACCCCTCCACTTT.

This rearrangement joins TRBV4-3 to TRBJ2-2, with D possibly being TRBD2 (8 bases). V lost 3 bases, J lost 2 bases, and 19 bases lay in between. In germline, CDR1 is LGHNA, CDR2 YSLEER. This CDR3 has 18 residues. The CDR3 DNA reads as TGCGCCAGCAGCCAGGACAGGAGGACTAGCCTTAACACCGGGGAGCTGTTTTTT. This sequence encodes CASSQDRRTSLNTGELFF.

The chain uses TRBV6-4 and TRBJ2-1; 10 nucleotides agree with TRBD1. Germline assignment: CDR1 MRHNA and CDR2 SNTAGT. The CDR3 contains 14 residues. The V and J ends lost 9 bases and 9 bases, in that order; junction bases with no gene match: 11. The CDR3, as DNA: TGTGCCAGTAGAGGACAGGGGGGTTTTGGTGAGCAGTTCTTC. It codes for CASRGQGGFGEQFF.

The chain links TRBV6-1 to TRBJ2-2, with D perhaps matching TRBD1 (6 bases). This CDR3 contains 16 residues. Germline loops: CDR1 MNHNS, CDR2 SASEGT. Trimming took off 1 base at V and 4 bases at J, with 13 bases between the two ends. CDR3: CASSEVTGTSTGELFF. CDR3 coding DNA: TGTGCCAGCAGTGAAGTTACCGGGACATCCACCGGGGAGCTGTTTTTT.

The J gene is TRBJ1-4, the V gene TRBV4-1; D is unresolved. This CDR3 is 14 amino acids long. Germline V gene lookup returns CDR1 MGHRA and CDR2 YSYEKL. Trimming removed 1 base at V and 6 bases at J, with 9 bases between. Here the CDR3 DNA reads TGCGCCAGCAGCCAAGTCGAGCGGCATGAAAAACTGTTTTTT. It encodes CASSQVERHEKLFF.

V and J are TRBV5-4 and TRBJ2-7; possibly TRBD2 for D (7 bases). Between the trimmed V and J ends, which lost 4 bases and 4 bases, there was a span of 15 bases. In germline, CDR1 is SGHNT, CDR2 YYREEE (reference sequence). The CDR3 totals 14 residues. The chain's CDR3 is CASSRWGGRYEQYF. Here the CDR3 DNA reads TGTGCCAGCAGCCGTTGGGGGGGCAGGTACGAGCAGTACTTC.

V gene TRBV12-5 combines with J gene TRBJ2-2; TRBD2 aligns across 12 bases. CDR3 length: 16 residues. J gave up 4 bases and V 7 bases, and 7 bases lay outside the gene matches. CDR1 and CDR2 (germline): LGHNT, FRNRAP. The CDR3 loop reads CASVLTSGGFTGELFF. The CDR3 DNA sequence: TGTGCTAGTGTCCTGACTAGCGGGGGATTCACCGGGGAGCTGTTTTTT.

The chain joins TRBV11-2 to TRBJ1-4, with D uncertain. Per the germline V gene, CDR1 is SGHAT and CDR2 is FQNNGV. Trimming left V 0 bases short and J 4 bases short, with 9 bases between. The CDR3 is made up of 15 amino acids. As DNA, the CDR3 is TGTGCCAGCAGCTTAGATCAACTGCATAATGAAAAACTGTTTTTT. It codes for CASSLDQLHNEKLFF.

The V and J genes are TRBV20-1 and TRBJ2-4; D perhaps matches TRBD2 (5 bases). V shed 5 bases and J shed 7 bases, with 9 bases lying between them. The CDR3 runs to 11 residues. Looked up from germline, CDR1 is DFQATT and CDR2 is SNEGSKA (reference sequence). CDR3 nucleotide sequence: TGCAGTGCTCCTCGCGGGAACATTCAGTACTTC. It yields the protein CSAPRGNIQYF.

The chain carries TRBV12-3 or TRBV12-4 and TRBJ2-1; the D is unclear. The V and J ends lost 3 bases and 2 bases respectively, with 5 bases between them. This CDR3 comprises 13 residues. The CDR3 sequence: CASSFAAYNEQFF. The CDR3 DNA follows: TGTGCCAGCAGTTTCGCAGCCTACAATGAGCAGTTCTTC.

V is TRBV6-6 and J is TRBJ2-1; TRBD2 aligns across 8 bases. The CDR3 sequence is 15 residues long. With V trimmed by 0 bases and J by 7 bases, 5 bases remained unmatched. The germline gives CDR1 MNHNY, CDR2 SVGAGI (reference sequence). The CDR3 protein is CASSYSSGSRNEQFF. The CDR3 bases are TGTGCCAGCAGTTACTCCAGCGGGAGTAGGAATGAGCAGTTCTTC.

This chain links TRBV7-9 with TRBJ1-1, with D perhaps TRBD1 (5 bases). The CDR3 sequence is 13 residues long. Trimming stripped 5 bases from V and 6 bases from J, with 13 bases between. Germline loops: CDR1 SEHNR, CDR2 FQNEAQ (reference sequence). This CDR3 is CASSRLGGAEAFF. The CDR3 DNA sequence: TGTGCCAGCAGCCGCCTCGGGGGAGCTGAAGCTTTCTTT.